Presented here are 2 T cell receptor beta chains from one specimen sequenced in a study of T cell repertoires in cytomegalovirus infection. TCRdb reanalysed the reads using MiXCR and keeps one entry per CDR3 protein. The sample has around 740,000 distinct CDR3 sequences, under 40% seen once. The sample taken for sequencing was PBMCs. The receptors were gathered from a human donor in good health (CMV status not recorded). Some clones in this sample may be carry-over from other donors' samples.

The V call is TRBV2, the J call TRBJ1-1; D gene ambiguous. V dropped 6 bases and J dropped 4 bases, with 15 bases sitting between them. The CDR3 totals 14 residues. From germline, CDR1 is SNHLY and CDR2 FYNNEI. The CDR3 DNA reads as TGTGCCAGCAGGGACGGCGGTATTGGCACTGAAGCTTTCTTT. Protein: CASRDGGIGTEAFF.

V and J are TRBV6-1 and TRBJ1-2; D is perhaps TRBD1 (5 bases). Trimming removed 2 bases at V and 11 bases at J, with 15 bases between. The CDR3 is made up of 13 amino acids. The germline V gene has CDR1 MNHNS and CDR2 SASEGT. CDR3 DNA sequence: TGTGCCAGCAGTGAAAGGGGACTGCCACCATACACCTTC. This codes for CASSERGLPPYTF.